This entry lists 14 T cell receptor beta chains sequenced from one sample in a study of T cell responses to AZD1222 COVID-19 vaccine. The assay was immunoSEQ multiplex PCR, and TCRdb's table has in-frame clones only and misses some. The top ten clones hold roughly 8% of a sample with 85,000 to 130,000 clones, 90% of them seen once. This specimen was peripheral blood, taken 28 days after the second AZD1222 dose. These TCRs come from an adult who received the AZD1222 COVID-19 vaccine.

V and J are TRBV6-2 or TRBV6-3 and TRBJ2-2; no definite D call. V was shortened by 2 bases and J by 3 bases, with 7 bases between the two germline ends. Germline V gene lookup returns CDR1 MNHEY and CDR2 SVGEGT. This CDR3 contains 14 residues. CDR3 in amino acids: CASSYGSDTGELFF. CDR3 nucleotide sequence: TGTGCCAGCAGTTACGGGTCGGACACCGGGGAGCTGTTTTTT.

The rearrangement joins TRBV21-1 to TRBJ1-5. TRBV21-1 is classified as a pseudogene. This CDR3 has 16 amino acids. CDR3 sequence reads: CASSTPGGGSNQPQHF. CDR3 nucleotide sequence: TGTGCCAGCAGTACTCCTGGCGGGGGAAGCAATCAGCCCCAGCATTTT.

The V gene is TRBV20-1, the J gene TRBJ1-2; TRBD1 matches at 8 bases. Per germline, CDR1 DFQATT and CDR2 SNEGSKA (reference sequence). The CDR3 loop spans 10 amino acids. DNA for the CDR3: TGCAAGACAGGGGCCTATGGCTACACCTTC. The encoded protein is CKTGAYGYTF.

The CDR3 bases are TGTGCCAGCAGCCAAGATCCTTCCGGGGGGGCGTACGAGCAGTACTTC. Residues: CASSQDPSGGAYEQYF. The chain recombines TRBV4-2 with TRBJ2-7; 8 nucleotides line up with TRBD2. Germline assignment: CDR1 LGHNA and CDR2 YNFKEQ. Trimming at V came to 0 bases and at J to 4 bases, leaving 8 bases not matched to a gene. This CDR3 contains 16 residues.

The rearrangement uses TRBV6-1 and TRBJ1-5, with 8 positions matching TRBD1. After removal of 1 base from V and 6 bases from J, the junction contained 5 bases not matched to a gene. Germline values: CDR1 MNHNS, CDR2 SASEGT. This CDR3 is built from 15 residues. The CDR3 here is CASSEVGRGLQPQHF. The CDR3 DNA reads TGTGCCAGCAGTGAAGTGGGCAGGGGGCTTCAGCCCCAGCATTTT.

The chain couples TRBV6-5 to TRBJ2-1; D possibly corresponds to TRBD2 (6 bases). The CDR3 runs 16 residues. With 0 bases removed from V and 9 bases from J, the gap between germline ends came to 18 bases. Per germline, CDR1 MNHEY and CDR2 SVGAGI. The CDR3 coding sequence is TGTGCCAGCAGTTACTCCCCGGGGGTCTTATCGAGTGAGCAGTTCTTC. Translation: CASSYSPGVLSSEQFF.

This clone was observed a single time. The J gene is TRBJ2-1, the V gene TRBV19; weak D call: TRBD1 (6 bases). The CDR3 extends over 16 amino acids. Germline V gene lookup returns CDR1 LNHDA and CDR2 SQIVND (reference sequence). V shed 5 bases and J shed 0 bases, with 14 bases lying between them. The CDR3 DNA sequence: TGTGCCAGTAGTTTACAGGGAGTGAGCTCCTACAATGAGCAGTTCTTC. Its translation is CASSLQGVSSYNEQFF.

The chain is built from TRBV6-5 and TRBJ2-7; D might be TRBD1 (6 bases). V lost 6 bases and J lost 5, with 17 bases in between. This CDR3 spans 14 amino acids. From germline, CDR1 is MNHEY and CDR2 SVGAGI. CDR3 region: CASSQGYRVNEQYF. The CDR3 DNA sequence: TGTGCCAGCAGCCAGGGGTACAGGGTCAACGAGCAGTACTTC.

V is TRBV6-1 and J is TRBJ1-6, with 7 bases lining up with TRBD1. Per germline, CDR1 MNHNS and CDR2 SASEGT. Trimming cost V 4 bases and J 8 bases; bases outside gene matches: 14. The length of the CDR3 is 17 residues. The CDR3 DNA sequence: TGTGCCAGCAGTGGCCGGGACAGAATTATCGTTTATTCACCCCTCCACTTT. Protein: CASSGRDRIIVYSPLHF.

The CDR3 DNA follows: TGTGCCAGCAGCTCACAACAGAACGCGAACACCGGGGAGCTGTTTTTT. Its translation: CASSSQQNANTGELFF. The gene calls are TRBV11-2 and TRBJ2-2; no clear D gene. V shed 4 bases and J shed 0 bases, with 12 bases lying between them. This CDR3 is 16 amino acids long. Germline V CDR1 and CDR2: SGHAT, FQNNGV.

This chain links TRBV7-3 with TRBJ2-2; TRBD1 matches at 9 bases. Trimming at V came to 2 bases and at J to 5 bases, leaving 6 bases not matched to a gene. The CDR3 sequence is 16 residues long. Germline CDR1 reads SGHTA; CDR2 reads FQGTGA. The CDR3 loop reads CASSLRGQGQTGELFF. The CDR3 DNA follows: TGTGCCAGCAGCTTACGGGGACAGGGTCAAACCGGGGAGCTGTTTTTT.

The V and J genes are TRBV4-3 and TRBJ1-5; D call uncertain. Trimming took 0 bases from V and 2 from J, leaving 8 bases between them. CDR3 size: 15 residues. The germline V gene has CDR1 LGHNA and CDR2 YSLEER. Here the CDR3 DNA reads TGCGCCAGCAGCCAAGATACAGTTGGCAATCAGCCCCAGCATTTT. This gives the protein CASSQDTVGNQPQHF.

The chain employs TRBV6-4 and TRBJ1-2; no definite D call. This CDR3 has 13 amino acids. The ends were cut back, 4 bases at V and 6 bases at J, with 12 bases in the middle. CDR1 and CDR2 from the germline V gene are MRHNA and SNTAGT. CDR3 residues: CASSAWPLHGYTF. The CDR3 region has the DNA TGTGCCAGCAGTGCTTGGCCTTTGCATGGCTACACCTTC.

The chain combines TRBV11-2 with TRBJ2-7; 7 nucleotides align to TRBD1. Germline CDR1 SGHAT, CDR2 FQNNGV. With V trimmed by 5 bases and J by 0 bases, 10 bases remained unmatched. This CDR3 contains 16 residues. The CDR3, as DNA: TGTGCCAGCAGCAATTCCGGGACAGTCAGCTCCTACGAGCAGTACTTC. It yields the protein CASSNSGTVSSYEQYF.